This paragraph reports one T cell receptor beta chain. What antigen it recognizes has not been identified. One base away there is no much larger clone; base qualities are not given. Looking up the germline V gene yields CDR1 MNHEY and CDR2 SVGAGI. Trimming takes 6 bases from V and 4 bases from J, and the germline ends sit 9 bases apart. Including cysteine and phenylalanine, the CDR3 has 12 amino acids. Only the CDR3 portion is preserved as DNA: 36 bases, with reading frame beginning at the first base. The sample comes from a study of blood T cell repertoires in COVID-19 (dated by TCRdb to 2020 to 2021). About the investigation overall: Samples covering the acute and convalescent phases of COVID-19 were provided by collaborators in the United States, Italy and Spain. Where HLA class I and class II types were available, the types were taken from metadata supplied by the sample provider, not from assay-based typing. A de-identified subject ID, COVID-19 status, age in years and sex were almost always included in the sample metadata. Subjects who had been exposed to COVID-19, were actively infected with it, or had recovered from it provided the deeply sampled blood TCRbeta repertoires that made up the dataset. The material from the prospective study consisted of cDNA or gDNA derived from T cells, B-cell-depleted T cells, or PBMCs. Samples came from the ongoing ImmuneRACE study (first 160 participants) plus 1,254 subjects from 6 global collaborators. The repertoires were released in a freely available public database intended as a resource for research on the immune response to SARS-CoV-2.

Points the paper makes about the study in general: The amount of clinical and demographic metadata varied by source and participant and was provided uncurated.

One collaborating source in Seattle enrolled patients while the patients were actively infected and followed the patients over time throughout the course of disease. Collaborating institutions collected whole blood in K2EDTA tubes following their own protocols. For TCRbeta analysis, collaborators shipped samples in one of three forms: frozen whole blood, isolated PBMCs, or DNA extracted from either of those sample types. The immunoSEQ Assay, a bias-controlled multiplex PCR, was used to amplify TCRbeta CDR3 regions from genomic DNA. Concerning the study's data processing: The number of nucleated cells in each sample was estimated from the amplification of reference gene primers within the assay. To quantify the absolute abundance of each unique TCRbeta CDR3 rearrangement, sequence reads were collapsed and filtered. For each sample, productive Simpson clonality was calculated as the square root of Simpson's diversity index over productive rearrangements. The clones in this table, taken by TCRdb from immuneACCESS, are in-frame only. Not every clone is retained; where verified, under half of the shortfall comes from an unresolved V gene, and the cause of the rest is unknown. Clonal size and the V and J genes are those of that table, whereas D and trimming came from the DNA. Counted in this sample were about 200,000 clones; around 81% of them appeared once. The ten largest clones capture 0.9% to 0.95% of the sample.

Sequencing was done on a sample of peripheral blood. The V gene is TRBV6-5 and the J gene is TRBJ1-2; the D gene is perhaps TRBD1, from 5 matching bases. The origin of this receptor is a man aged 55 to 70 with COVID-19, enrolled during active disease. CDR3 loop: CASSRDGYGYTF. The DNA sequence is as follows: TGTGCCAGCAGCAGGGATGGCTATGGCTACACCTTC.